The clone carrying this TCR beta chain was counted ten times or more. The CDR3 loop spans 15 amino acids. Germline lookup yields CDR1 LNHDA and CDR2 SQIVND (reference sequence). Trimming stripped 2 bases from V and 4 bases from J, with 14 bases between. The data are from a study of T cells in Graves' hyperthyroidism and ophthalmopathy. RNA transcripts were the template for amplifying TCR beta CDR3 regions. A first-round RT-PCR of the TCR CDR3 used the HTBI primer set. TCRdb ran MiXCR on the multiplex PCR reads and lists one entry per CDR3 protein. The data show about 380,000 distinct CDR3 sequences, more than 12% seen once.

This receptor was identified in a young woman with Graves' ophthalmopathy. J is TRBJ1-1 and V is TRBV19, with D unresolved. The specimen sequenced was blood. DNA of the CDR3: TGTGCCAGTAGTATAACCCCCAGATCGAGCACTGAAGCTTTCTTT. Amino acids: CASSITPRSSTEAFF. Complete variable domain (other parts from reference TRBV19 and TRBJ1-1): DGGITQSPKYLFRKEGQNVTLSCEQNLNHDAMYWYRQDPGQGLRLIYYSQIVNDFQKGDIAEGYSVSREKKESFPLTVTSAQKNPTAFYLCASSITPRSSTEAFFGQGTRLTVV.